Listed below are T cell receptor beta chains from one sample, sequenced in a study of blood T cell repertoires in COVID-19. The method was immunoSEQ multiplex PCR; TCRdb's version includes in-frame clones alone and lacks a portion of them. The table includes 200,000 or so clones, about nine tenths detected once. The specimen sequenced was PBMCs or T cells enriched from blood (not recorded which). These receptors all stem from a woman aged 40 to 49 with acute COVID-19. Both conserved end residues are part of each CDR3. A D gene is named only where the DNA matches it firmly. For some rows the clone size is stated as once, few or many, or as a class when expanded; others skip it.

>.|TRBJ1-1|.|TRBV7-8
CASSLEIWKQQDTEAFF
TGTGCCAGCAGCTTAGAGATTTGGAAACAGCAAGACACTGAAGCTTTCTTT
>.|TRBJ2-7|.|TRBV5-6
CASSQALLGAGEQYF
TGTGCCAGCAGCCAAGCCCTTCTGGGGGCAGGGGAGCAGTACTTC
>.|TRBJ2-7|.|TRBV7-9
CASSLGGGREAYEQYF
TGTGCCAGCAGCTTAGGAGGGGGCAGGGAGGCCTACGAGCAGTACTTC
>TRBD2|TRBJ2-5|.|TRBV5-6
CASSLGLAGYQETQYF
TGTGCCAGCAGCTTGGGGTTAGCGGGGTATCAAGAGACCCAGTACTTC
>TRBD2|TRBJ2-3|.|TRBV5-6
CASSILAGGITDTQYF
TGTGCCAGCAGCATACTAGCGGGGGGGATCACAGATACGCAGTATTTT
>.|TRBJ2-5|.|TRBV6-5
CATSTNQETQYF
TGTGCCACCTCGACAAACCAAGAGACCCAGTACTTC
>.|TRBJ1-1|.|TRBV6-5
CASSNGVQGNTEAFF
TGTGCCAGCAGTAACGGGGTACAGGGGAACACTGAAGCTTTCTTT
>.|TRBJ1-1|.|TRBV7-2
CASSSYLNTEAFF
TGTGCCAGCAGCTCCTACTTGAACACTGAAGCTTTCTTT
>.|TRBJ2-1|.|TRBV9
CASSPQGVKSYNEQFF
TGTGCCAGCAGCCCCCAAGGGGTAAAGTCCTACAATGAGCAGTTCTTC
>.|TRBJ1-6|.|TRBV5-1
CASTETPGNSPLHF
TGCGCCAGCACAGAGACCCCGGGGAATTCACCCCTCCACTTT
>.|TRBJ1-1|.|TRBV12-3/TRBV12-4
CASSLRVWTEAFF
TGTGCCAGCAGTTTGCGGGTATGGACTGAAGCTTTCTTT
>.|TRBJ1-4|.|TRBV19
CASSLRGSEKLFF
TGTGCCAGTAGTCTCAGGGGAAGCGAAAAACTGTTTTTT
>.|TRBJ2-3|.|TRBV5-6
CASSLGQPIRTDTQYF
TGTGCCAGCAGCTTGGGACAGCCTATTCGCACAGATACGCAGTATTTT
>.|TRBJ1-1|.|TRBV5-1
CASSLDPVNTEAFF
TGCGCCAGCAGCTTGGACCCAGTGAACACTGAAGCTTTCTTT
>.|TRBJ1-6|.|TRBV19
CASSIQGLGSPLHF
TGTGCCAGTAGTATACAGGGTCTAGGGTCACCCCTCCACTTT
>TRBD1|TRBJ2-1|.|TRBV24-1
CATSDFSGGNEQFF
TGTGCCACCAGTGATTTTTCAGGGGGCAATGAGCAGTTCTTC
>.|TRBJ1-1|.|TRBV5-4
CASSLGDTGYGEAFF
TGTGCCAGCAGCTTGGGGGATACAGGGTATGGTGAAGCTTTCTTT
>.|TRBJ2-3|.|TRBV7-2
CASSLNRPGTDTQYF
TGTGCCAGCAGCCTGAACAGACCCGGCACAGATACGCAGTATTTT
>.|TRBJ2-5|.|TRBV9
CASSPLGAGKETQYF
TGTGCCAGCAGCCCCCTGGGGGCCGGGAAGGAGACCCAGTACTTC
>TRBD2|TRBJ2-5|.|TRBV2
CASTTRGGLQETQYF
TGTGCCAGCACTACTCGGGGGGGGCTCCAAGAGACCCAGTACTTC
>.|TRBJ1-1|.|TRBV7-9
CASSPFSTVNTEAFF
TGTGCCAGCAGCCCATTTTCAACGGTGAACACTGAAGCTTTCTTT
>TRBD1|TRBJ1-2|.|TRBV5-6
CASSLSPQGANGYTF
TGTGCCAGCAGCTTGTCGCCCCAGGGGGCGAATGGCTACACCTTC
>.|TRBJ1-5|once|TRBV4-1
CASSQPVTGSVAKNQPQHF
TGCGCCAGCAGCCAGCCCGTGACAGGCAGCGTTGCAAAAAATCAGCCCCAGCATTTT
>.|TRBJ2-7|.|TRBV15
CATSSTPIYEQYF
TGTGCCACCAGCAGCACACCCATCTACGAGCAGTACTTC
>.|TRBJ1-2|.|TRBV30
CAWSVVENDYGYTF
TGTGCCTGGAGTGTAGTAGAGAATGACTATGGCTACACCTTC
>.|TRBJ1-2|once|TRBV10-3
CAISESDTYGYTF
TGTGCCATCAGTGAGTCTGACACGTATGGCTACACCTTC
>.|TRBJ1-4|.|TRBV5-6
CASSFYNRVMGVGEKLFF
TGTGCCAGCAGCTTTTACAACAGGGTAATGGGGGTCGGAGAAAAACTGTTTTTT
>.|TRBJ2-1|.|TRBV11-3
CASSLGGGGLRNEQFF
TGTGCCAGCAGCTTAGGTGGGGGGGGCCTGCGTAATGAGCAGTTCTTC
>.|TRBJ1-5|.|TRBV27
CATQPGFKVGNQPQHF
TGTGCCACACAACCGGGGTTTAAAGTGGGCAATCAGCCCCAGCATTTT
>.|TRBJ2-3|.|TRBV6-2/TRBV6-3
CASSYQTAGTDTQYF
TGTGCCAGCAGTTACCAGACCGCGGGGACAGATACGCAGTATTTT
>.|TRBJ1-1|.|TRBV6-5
CASLNFEGSTSEAFF
TGTGCCAGCTTAAATTTTGAGGGATCGACATCTGAAGCTTTCTTT